The clone carrying this T cell receptor (beta chain) was detected only a few times. What it recognizes is unknown. TCRdb re-called the RT-PCR reads through MiXCR, storing one row per CDR3 protein. Of hundreds of thousands of distinct CDR3 sequences in the sample, 9% to 15% are singletons; the top ten hold 7.5% to 10%. This entry belongs to a study of response to subunit inactivated influenza vaccine. Study-wide results and caveats: Authors proposed each seasonal influenza vaccination draws in few new T cells.

CDR3 length equals 10 residues. Germline V gives CDR1 SEHNR, CDR2 FQNEAQ (reference sequence). Trimming took off 5 bases at V and 14 bases at J, with 7 bases between the two ends. The J gene is TRBJ1-6, the V gene TRBV7-9; D is ambiguous. The sample here was non-naive T cells sorted from PBMCs, taken less than 15 days before vaccination. The clonotype originates from a man aged 45-65 years who received an inactivated influenza vaccine. The CDR3 DNA sequence: TGTGCCAGCAGCAACGAGGCCCTCCACTTT. It specifies CASSNEALHF.